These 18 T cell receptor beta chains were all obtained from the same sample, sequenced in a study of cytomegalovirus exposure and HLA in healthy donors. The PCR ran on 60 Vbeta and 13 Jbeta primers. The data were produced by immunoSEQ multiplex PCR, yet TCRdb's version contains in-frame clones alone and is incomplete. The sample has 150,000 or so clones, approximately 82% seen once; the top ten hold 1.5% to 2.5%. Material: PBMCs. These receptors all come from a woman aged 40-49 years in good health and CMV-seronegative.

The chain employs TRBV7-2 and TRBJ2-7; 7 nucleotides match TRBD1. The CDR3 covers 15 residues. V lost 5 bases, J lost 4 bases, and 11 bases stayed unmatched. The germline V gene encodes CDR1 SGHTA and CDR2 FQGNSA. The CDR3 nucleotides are TGTGCCAGCAGCGAGGGCAGGGGGTCCTTTTACGAGCAGTACTTC. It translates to CASSEGRGSFYEQYF.

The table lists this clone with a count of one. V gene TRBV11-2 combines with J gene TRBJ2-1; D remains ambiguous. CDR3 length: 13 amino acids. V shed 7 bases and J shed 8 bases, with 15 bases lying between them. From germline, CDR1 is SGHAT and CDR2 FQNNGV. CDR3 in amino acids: CASNEYRRDEQFF. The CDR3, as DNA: TGTGCCAGCAACGAATACCGTCGGGATGAGCAGTTCTTC. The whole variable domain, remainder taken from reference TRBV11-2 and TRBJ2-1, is EAGVAQSPRYKIIEKRQSVAFWCNPISGHATLYWYQQILGQGPKLLIQFQNNGVVDDSQLPKDRFSAERLKGVDSTLKIQPAKLEDSAVYLCASNEYRRDEQFFGPGTRLTVL.

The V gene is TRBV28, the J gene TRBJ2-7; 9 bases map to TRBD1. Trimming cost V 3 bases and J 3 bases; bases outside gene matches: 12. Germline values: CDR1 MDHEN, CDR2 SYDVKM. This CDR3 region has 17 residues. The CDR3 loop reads CASSLTGGIGGFYEQYF. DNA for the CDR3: TGTGCCAGCAGTTTGACAGGGGGTATAGGAGGCTTCTACGAGCAGTACTTC.

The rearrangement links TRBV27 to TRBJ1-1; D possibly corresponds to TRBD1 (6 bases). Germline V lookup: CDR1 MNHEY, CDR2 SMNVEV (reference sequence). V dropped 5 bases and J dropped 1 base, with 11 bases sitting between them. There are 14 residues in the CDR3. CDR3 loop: CASSPLGQNTEAFF. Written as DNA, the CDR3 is TGTGCCAGCAGTCCTTTGGGACAGAACACTGAAGCTTTCTTT.

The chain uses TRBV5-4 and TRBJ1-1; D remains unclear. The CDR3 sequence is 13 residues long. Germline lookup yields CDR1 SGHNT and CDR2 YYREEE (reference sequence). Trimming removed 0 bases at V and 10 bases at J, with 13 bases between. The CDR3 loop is CASSLDKVERAFF. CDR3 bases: TGTGCCAGCAGCTTGGATAAGGTTGAGCGAGCTTTCTTT.

CDR3 bases: TGTGCCAGCAGCTTAGCCGGGACAGGGGGCTTGAAGACCCAGTACTTC. Protein product: CASSLAGTGGLKTQYF. V is TRBV7-9 and J is TRBJ2-5; 12 nucleotides agree with TRBD1. Looked up from germline, CDR1 is SEHNR and CDR2 is FQNEAQ (reference sequence). V lost 0 bases to trimming and J lost 6 bases; unmatched junction nucleotides: 5. CDR3 length: 16 amino acids.

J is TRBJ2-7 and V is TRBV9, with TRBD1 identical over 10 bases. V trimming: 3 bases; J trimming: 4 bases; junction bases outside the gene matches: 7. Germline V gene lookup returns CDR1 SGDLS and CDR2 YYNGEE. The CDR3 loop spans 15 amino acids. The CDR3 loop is CASSEGPGQGYEQYF. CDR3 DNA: TGTGCCAGCAGCGAGGGACCGGGACAGGGGTACGAGCAGTACTTC.

CDR3 sequence reads: CASSESLVGRGSYEQYF. The CDR3 DNA follows: TGTGCCAGCAGTGAATCTTTAGTCGGGAGGGGCTCCTACGAGCAGTACTTC. This chain uses TRBV25-1 with TRBJ2-7, with TRBD2 identical over 8 bases. Trimming at V came to 1 base and at J to 0 bases, leaving 8 bases not matched to a gene. The germline V gene has CDR1 MGHDK and CDR2 SYGVNS. The CDR3 extends over 17 amino acids.

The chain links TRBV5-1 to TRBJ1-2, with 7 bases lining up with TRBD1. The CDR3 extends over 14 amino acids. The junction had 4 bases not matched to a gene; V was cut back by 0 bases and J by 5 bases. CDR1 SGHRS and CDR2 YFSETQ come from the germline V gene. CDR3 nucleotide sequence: TGCGCCAGCAGCTTGGAACAGGGGACGTATGGCTACACCTTC. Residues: CASSLEQGTYGYTF.

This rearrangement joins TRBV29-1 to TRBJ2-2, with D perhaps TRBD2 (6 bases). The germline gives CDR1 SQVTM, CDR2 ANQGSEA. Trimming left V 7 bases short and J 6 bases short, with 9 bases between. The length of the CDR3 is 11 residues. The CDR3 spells CSGGDAGELFF. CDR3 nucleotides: TGCAGCGGGGGGGATGCCGGGGAGCTGTTTTTT.

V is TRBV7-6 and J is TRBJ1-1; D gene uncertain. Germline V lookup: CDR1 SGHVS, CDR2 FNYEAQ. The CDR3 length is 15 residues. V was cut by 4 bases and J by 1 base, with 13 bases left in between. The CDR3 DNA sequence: TGTGCCAGCAGCTACCGAGGTGAGAGGAACACTGAAGCTTTCTTT. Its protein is CASSYRGERNTEAFF.

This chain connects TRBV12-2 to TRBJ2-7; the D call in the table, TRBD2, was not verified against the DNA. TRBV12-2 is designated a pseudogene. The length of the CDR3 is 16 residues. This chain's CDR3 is CASRLPATSGSYEQYF. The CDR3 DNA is TGTGCAAGTCGCTTACCAGCCACTAGCGGGTCTTACGAGCAGTACTTC.

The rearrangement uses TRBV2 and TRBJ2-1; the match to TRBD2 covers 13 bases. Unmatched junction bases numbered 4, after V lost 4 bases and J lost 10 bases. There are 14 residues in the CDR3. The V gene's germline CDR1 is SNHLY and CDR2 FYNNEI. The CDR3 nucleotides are TGTGCCAGCAGTGGACTAGCGGGAGGTGGGGAGCAGTTCTTC. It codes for CASSGLAGGGEQFF.

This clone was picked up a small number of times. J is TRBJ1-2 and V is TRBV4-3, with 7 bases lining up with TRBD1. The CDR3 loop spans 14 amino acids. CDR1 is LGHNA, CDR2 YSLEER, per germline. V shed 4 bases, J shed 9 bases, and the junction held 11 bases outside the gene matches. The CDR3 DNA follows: TGCGCCAGCAGCCCCGGACAGGTCCGGGGGAGCTACACCTTC. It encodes CASSPGQVRGSYTF.

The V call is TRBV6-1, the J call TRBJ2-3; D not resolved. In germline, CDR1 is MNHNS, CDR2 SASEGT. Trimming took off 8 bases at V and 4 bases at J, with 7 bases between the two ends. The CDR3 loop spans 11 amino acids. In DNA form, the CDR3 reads TGTGCCAGCTCAAGCCCAGATACGCAGTATTTT. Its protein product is CASSSPDTQYF.

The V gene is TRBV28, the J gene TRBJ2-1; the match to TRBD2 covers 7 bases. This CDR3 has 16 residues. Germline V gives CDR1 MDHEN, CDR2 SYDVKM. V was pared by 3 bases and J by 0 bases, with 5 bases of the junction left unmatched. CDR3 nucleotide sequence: TGTGCCAGCAGTTTTGAGGGAGGGCTCTCCTACAATGAGCAGTTCTTC. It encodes CASSFEGGLSYNEQFF.

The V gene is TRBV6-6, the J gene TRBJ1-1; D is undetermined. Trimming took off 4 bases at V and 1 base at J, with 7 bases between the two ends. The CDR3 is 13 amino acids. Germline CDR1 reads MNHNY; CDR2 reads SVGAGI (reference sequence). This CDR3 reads CASSLTSNTEAFF. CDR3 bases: TGTGCCAGCAGTTTAACATCGAACACTGAAGCTTTCTTT.

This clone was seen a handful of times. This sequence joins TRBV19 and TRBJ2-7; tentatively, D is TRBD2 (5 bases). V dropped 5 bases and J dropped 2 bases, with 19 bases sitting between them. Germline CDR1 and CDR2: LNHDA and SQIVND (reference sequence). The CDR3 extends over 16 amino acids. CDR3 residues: CASSGSPGSTTYEQYF. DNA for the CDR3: TGTGCCAGTAGTGGGTCCCCTGGGAGTACCACCTACGAGCAGTACTTC.